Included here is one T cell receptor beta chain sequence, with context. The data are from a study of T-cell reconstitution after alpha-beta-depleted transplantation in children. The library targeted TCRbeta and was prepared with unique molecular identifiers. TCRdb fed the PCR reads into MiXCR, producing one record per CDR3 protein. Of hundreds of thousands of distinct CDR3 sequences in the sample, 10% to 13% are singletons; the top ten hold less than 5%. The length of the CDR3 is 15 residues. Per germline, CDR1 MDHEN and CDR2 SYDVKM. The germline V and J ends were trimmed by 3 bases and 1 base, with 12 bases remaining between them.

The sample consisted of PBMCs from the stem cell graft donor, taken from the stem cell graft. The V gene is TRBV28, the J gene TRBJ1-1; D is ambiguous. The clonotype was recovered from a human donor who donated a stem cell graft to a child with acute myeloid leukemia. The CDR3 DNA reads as TGTGCCAGCAGTTTGGTCGGCCACGGGAACACTGAAGCTTTCTTT. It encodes CASSLVGHGNTEAFF.